This T cell receptor beta chain was documented in a study of blood T cell repertoires in COVID-19. At the level of the study: The samples span acute and convalescent COVID-19 from the United States, Italy and Spain. The analysed material was cDNA or gDNA that came from T cells, B-cell-depleted T cells, or PBMCs.

V was clipped by 2 bases and J by 6 bases, with 19 bases between them. Germline V CDR1 and CDR2: LGHNA, YNFKEQ. This CDR3 has 16 residues. Original methodology: Cell counts per sample came from amplifying reference gene primers. Assay: immunoSEQ multiplex PCR; the TCRdb copy retains only in-frame clones and omits some. V, J and clone size were drawn from that table, and D and trimming were deduced from the DNA. The table lists 280,000 or so clones, roughly 90% of them singletons. This TCR came from a woman aged 55 to 70 with acute or convalescent COVID-19. The chain recombines TRBV4-2 with TRBJ1-2, with a weak D call TRBD1 (6 bases). Sequences were obtained from peripheral blood. CDR3 region: CASSQNIGGVGNGYTF. The CDR3 bases are TGTGCCAGCAGCCAAAACATTGGGGGCGTTGGGAATGGCTACACCTTC.